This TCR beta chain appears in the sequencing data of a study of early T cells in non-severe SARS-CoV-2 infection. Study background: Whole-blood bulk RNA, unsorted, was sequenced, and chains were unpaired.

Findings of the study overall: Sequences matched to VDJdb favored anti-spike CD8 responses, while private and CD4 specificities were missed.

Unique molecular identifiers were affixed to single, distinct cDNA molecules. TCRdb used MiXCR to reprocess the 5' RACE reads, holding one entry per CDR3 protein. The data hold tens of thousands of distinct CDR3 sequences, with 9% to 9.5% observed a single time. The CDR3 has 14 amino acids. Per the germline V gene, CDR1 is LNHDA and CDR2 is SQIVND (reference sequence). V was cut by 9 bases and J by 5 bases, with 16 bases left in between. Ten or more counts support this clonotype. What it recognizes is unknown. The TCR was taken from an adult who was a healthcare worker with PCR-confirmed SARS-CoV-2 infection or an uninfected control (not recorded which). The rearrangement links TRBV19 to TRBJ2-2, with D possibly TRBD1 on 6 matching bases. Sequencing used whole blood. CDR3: CASRPGQRTGELFF. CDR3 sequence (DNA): TGTGCCAGCCGTCCTGGACAGCGGACCGGGGAGCTGTTTTTT.